The clone carrying this T cell receptor beta chain was detected many times. Its target is unknown. The sample belongs to a study of T cells in Graves' hyperthyroidism and ophthalmopathy. Amplification yielded TCR beta CDR3 regions, with RNA transcripts as the source. In the first-round RT-PCR of the TCR CDR3, the HTBI primer set was used. Each CDR3 protein is one row after TCRdb ran MiXCR on the multiplex PCR reads. The table records about 600,000 distinct CDR3 sequences, approximately 15% of them present only once. General study findings and limits: Ophthalmopathy could be told apart from stable hyperthyroidism with a 13 V-J model. Within blood appeared most thyroid clonotypes that had expanded above 0.001.

Under 3 months was the duration of disease in ophthalmopathy patients, who also had a Clinical Activity Score of at least 3 and a NOSPECS grade of at least 4. The PBMCs had their origin in less than 13 ml of fresh peripheral blood. The sample was blood. The receptor comes from a woman between 40 and 50 years old with Graves' ophthalmopathy.

This chain's CDR3 is CSAEGSSNTDTQYF. CDR3 nucleotides: TGCAGCGCTGAGGGGTCTTCGAACACAGATACGCAGTATTTT. The rearrangement links TRBV29-1 to TRBJ2-3; D might be TRBD1 or TRBD2, each matching 5 bases. CDR1 and CDR2 from the germline V gene are SQVTM and ANQGSEA. The V gene lost 7 bases and the J gene lost 2 bases, with 16 bases spanning the gap. This CDR3 comprises 14 residues.